This T cell receptor beta chain was observed in a study of cytomegalovirus exposure and HLA in healthy donors. The study, taken as a whole, reports: It was confirmed in vitro that three of the CMV-associated chains were specific for CMV antigens. Associated with HLA alleles at 0.05 false discovery rate in a later analysis were some 18,000 TCR beta sequences. It was taken for granted in presence/absence analyses that sequencing depth across donors was roughly uniform.

This PCR relied on a set of 60 Vbeta primers and 13 Jbeta primers. Clones were read by immunoSEQ multiplex PCR, and TCRdb kept only the in-frame ones, dropping some. The table lists tens of thousands of clones, about three quarters of them singletons. A remark on this clone: Its antigen is as yet unknown.

Participants comprised healthy donors of bone marrow. This sequence was found in a middle-aged man in good health and CMV-seronegative. The sequenced sample was PBMCs.

The CDR3 DNA follows: TGTGCCAGCACACAGGCCCAGGTCACTGAAGCTTTCTTT. This translates into CASTQAQVTEAFF. The chain uses TRBV6-1 and TRBJ1-1; possible D gene TRBD1, 5 bases. Trimming stripped 7 bases from V and 4 bases from J, with 13 bases between. This CDR3 is built from 13 residues. Germline CDR1 and CDR2: MNHNS and SASEGT.